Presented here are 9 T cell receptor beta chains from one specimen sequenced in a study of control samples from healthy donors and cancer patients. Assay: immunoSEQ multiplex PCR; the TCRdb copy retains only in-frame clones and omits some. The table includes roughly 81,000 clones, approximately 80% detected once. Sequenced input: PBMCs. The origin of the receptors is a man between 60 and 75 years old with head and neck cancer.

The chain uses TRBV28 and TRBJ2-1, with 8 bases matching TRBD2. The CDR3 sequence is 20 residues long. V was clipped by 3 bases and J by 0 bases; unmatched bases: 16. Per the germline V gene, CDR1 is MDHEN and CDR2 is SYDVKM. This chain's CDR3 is CASSFTLRPGGGSSYNEQFF. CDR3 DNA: TGTGCCAGCAGTTTTACCCTACGGCCGGGGGGGGGTAGCTCCTACAATGAGCAGTTCTTC.

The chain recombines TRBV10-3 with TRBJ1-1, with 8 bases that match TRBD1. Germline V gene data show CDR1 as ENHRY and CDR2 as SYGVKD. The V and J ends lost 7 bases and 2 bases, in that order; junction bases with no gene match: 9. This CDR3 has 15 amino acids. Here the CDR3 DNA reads TGTGCCATCACCCCCGCCGGGACAGGAAACACTGAAGCTTTCTTT. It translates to CAITPAGTGNTEAFF.

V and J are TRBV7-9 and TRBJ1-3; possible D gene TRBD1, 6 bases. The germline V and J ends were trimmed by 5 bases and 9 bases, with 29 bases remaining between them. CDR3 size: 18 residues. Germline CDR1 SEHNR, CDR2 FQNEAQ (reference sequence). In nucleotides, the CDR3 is TGTGCCAGCAGCCCGACCCTTGACCGGGACACGGAAAGGGGCACCATATATTTT. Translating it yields CASSPTLDRDTERGTIYF.

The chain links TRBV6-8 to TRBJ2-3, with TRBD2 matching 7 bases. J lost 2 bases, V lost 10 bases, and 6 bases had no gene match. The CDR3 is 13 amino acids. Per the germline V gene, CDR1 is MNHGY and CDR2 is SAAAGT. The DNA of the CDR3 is TGTGCCACCTGGACTAGAGACACAGATACGCAGTATTTT. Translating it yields CATWTRDTDTQYF.

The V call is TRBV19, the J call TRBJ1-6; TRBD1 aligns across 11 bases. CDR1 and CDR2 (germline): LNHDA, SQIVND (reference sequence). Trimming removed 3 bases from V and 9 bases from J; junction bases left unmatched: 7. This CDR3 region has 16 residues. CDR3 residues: CASSIPDRGLGSPLHF. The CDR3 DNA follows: TGTGCCAGTAGTATTCCGGACAGGGGGCTCGGTTCACCCCTCCACTTT.

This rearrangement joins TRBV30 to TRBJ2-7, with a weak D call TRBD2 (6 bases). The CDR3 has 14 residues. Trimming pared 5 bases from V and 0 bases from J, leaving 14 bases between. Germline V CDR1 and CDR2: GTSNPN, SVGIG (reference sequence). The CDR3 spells CAWGPGTYSYEQYF. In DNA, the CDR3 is TGTGCCTGGGGGCCCGGGACTTACTCCTACGAGCAGTACTTC.

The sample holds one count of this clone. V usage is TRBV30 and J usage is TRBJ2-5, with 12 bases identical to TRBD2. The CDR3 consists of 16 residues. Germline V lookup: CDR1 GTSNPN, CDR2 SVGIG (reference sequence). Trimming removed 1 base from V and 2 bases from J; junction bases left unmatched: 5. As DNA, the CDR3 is TGTGCCTGGAGTGAATGGACTAGCGGGAAGCAAGAGACCCAGTACTTC. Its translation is CAWSEWTSGKQETQYF.

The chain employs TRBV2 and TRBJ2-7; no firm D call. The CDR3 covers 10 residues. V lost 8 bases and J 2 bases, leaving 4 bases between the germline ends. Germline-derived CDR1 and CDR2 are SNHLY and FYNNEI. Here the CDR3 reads CASLAYEQYF. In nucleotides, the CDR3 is TGTGCCAGCCTGGCCTACGAGCAGTACTTC.

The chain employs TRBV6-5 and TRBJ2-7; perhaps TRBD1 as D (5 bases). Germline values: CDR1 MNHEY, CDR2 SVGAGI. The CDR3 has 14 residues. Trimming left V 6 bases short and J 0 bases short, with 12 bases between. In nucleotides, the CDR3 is TGTGCCAGCAGCTCAAGGGGTGGCTCCTACGAGCAGTACTTC. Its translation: CASSSRGGSYEQYF.